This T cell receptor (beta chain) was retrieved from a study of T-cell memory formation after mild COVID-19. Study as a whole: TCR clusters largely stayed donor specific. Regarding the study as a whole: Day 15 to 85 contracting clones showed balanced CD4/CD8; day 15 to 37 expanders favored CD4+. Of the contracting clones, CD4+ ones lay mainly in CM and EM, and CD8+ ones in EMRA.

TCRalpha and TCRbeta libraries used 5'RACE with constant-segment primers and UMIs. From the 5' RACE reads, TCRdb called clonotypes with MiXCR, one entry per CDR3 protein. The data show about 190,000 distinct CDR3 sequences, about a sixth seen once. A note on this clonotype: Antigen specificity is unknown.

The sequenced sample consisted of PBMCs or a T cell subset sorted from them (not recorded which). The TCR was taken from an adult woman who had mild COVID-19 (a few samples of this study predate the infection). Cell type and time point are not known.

CDR3 nucleotides: TGTGCCAGCAGACTAGGAGGGACGGGAAATGAGCAGTTCTTC. Translated, it gives CASRLGGTGNEQFF. J is TRBJ2-1 and V is TRBV12-3 or TRBV12-4; a weak D match, TRBD2 (6 bases). This CDR3 contains 14 residues. V was cut by 6 bases and J by 7 bases, with 16 bases left in between.